The clone carrying this TCR beta chain was observed many times. Its antigen is undetermined. This sample is part of a study of regulatory T cells in long-lasting Graves disease. Findings and limits, study-wide: Persistent Graves' patients showed a TCR diversity that was lower than that of newly diagnosed ones. Persistent patients had a count of shared public clonotypes (over 2,500) that exceeded that of new patients (roughly 1,000). With persistent disease, TRBV28, TRBJ1-2 and TRBJ2-5 were the favored segments. Accuracy may have been reduced by the small sample size.

Library construction for TCR beta used iRepertoire HTBI primers and Arm-PCR of CDR3 regions. TCRdb used MiXCR to reprocess the multiplex PCR reads, holding one entry per CDR3 protein. The table records around 400,000 distinct CDR3 sequences, about 21% of them present only once. Time point of the sample: persistent/refractory GD, antithyroid drugs over 5 years with positive TRAb. PBMC-derived RNA was used for the TCR library. The germline V gene encodes CDR1 MNHEY and CDR2 SMNVEV (reference sequence). Unmatched junction bases numbered 9, after V lost 6 bases and J lost 5 bases. The CDR3 runs 15 residues.

The genes are TRBV27 and TRBJ1-5, with 8 bases lining up with TRBD1. The clonotype was recovered from a female donor with Graves disease. The sample consisted of peripheral blood mononuclear cells (PBMCs), taken when the disease was refractory, from a patient treated with antithyroid drugs. The CDR3 here is CASRTDRERDQPQHF. The CDR3 DNA sequence: TGTGCCAGCAGAACGGACAGGGAAAGGGATCAGCCCCAGCATTTT.